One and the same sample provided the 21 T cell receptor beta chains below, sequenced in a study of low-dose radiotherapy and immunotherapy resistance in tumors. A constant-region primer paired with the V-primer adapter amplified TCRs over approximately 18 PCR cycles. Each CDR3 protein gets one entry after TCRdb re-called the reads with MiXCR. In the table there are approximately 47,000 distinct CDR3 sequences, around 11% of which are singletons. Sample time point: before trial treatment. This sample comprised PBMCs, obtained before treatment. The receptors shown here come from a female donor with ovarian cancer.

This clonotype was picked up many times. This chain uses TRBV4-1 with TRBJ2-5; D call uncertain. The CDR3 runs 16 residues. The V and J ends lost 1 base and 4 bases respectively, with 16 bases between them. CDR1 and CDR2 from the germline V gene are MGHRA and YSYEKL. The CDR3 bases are TGCGCCAGCAGCCAAGCATCATCGGCCAGTCGAGAGACCCAGTACTTC. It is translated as CASSQASSASRETQYF.

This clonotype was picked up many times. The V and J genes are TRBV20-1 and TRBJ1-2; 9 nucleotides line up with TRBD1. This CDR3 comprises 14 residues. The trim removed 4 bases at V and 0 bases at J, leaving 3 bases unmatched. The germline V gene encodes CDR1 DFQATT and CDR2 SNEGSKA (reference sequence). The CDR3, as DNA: TGCAGTGCTAAACAGGGGGCGGCTAACTATGGCTACACCTTC. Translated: CSAKQGAANYGYTF.

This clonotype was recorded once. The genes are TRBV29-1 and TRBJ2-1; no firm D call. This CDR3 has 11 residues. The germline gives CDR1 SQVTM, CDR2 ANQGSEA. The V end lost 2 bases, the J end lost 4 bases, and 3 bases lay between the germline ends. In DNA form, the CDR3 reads TGCAGCGTTGAATTGTACAATGAGCAGTTCTTC. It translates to CSVELYNEQFF.

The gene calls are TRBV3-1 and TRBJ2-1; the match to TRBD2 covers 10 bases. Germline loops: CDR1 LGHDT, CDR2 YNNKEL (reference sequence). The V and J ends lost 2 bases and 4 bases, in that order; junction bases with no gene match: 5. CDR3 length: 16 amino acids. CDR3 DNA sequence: TGTGCCAGCAGCCAACTGCCTAGCGGGGGATACAATGAGCAGTTCTTC. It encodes CASSQLPSGGYNEQFF.

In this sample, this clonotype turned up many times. The CDR3 here is CASTSYGGSDTGELFF. The CDR3 DNA sequence: TGTGCCAGCACCTCTTATGGGGGGAGTGACACCGGGGAGCTGTTTTTT. The chain carries TRBV12-3 or TRBV12-4 and TRBJ2-2, with D maybe TRBD2 (6 bases). V was clipped by 7 bases and J by 3 bases, with 18 bases between them. The CDR3 length is 16 residues.

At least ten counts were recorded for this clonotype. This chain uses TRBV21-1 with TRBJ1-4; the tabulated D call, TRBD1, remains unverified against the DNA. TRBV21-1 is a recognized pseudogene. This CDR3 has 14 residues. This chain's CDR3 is CASSKVGGGEKLFF. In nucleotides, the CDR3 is TGTGCCAGCAGCAAAGTGGGGGGCGGAGAAAAACTGTTTTTT.

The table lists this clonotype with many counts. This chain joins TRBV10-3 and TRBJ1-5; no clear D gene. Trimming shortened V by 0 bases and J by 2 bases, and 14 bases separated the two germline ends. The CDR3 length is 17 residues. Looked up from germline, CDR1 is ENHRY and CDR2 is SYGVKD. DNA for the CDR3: TGTGCCATCAGTGAGTCGACGCCTGTGTTTGGCAATCAGCCCCAGCATTTT. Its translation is CAISESTPVFGNQPQHF.

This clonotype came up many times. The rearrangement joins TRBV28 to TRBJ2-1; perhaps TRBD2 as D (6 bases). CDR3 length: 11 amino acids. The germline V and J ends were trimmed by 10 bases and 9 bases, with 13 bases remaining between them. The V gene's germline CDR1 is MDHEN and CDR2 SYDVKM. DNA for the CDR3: TGTGCCACTTCTAGCGTTGGTGAGCAGTTCTTC. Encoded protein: CATSSVGEQFF.

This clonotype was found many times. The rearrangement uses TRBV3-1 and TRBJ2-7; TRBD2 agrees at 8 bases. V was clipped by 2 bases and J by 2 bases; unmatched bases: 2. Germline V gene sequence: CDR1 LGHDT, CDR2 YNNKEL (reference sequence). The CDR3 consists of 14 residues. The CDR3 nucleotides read TGTGCCAGCAGCCAATTCGGGGGGGCCTACGAGCAGTACTTC. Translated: CASSQFGGAYEQYF.

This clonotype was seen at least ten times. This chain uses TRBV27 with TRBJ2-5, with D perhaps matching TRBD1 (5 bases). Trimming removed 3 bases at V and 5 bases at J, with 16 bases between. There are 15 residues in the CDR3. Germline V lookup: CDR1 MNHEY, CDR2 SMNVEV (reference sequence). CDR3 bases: TGTGCCAGCAGTTTGCAGTCAGGGTCTGGGGAGACCCAGTACTTC. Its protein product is CASSLQSGSGETQYF.

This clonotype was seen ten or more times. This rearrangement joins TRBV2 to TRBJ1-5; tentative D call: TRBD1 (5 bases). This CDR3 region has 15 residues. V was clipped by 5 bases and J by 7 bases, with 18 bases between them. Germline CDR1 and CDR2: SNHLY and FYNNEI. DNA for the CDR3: TGTGCCAGCAGTAGCGGGGGGGGGTCGGGGCAGCCCCAGCATTTT. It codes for CASSSGGGSGQPQHF.

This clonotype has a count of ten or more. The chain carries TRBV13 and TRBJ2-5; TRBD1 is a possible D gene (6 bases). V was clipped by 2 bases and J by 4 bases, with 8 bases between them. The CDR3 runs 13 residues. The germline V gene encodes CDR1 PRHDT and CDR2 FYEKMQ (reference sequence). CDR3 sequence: CASSLLGAETQYF. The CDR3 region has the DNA TGTGCCAGCAGCTTACTGGGGGCAGAGACCCAGTACTTC.

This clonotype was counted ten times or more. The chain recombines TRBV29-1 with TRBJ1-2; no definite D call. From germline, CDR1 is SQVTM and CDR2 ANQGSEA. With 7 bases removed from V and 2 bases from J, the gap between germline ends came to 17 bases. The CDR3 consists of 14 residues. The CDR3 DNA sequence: TGCAGCGCCAAAGAAACGGGGAGCAACTATGGCTACACCTTC. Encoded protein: CSAKETGSNYGYTF.

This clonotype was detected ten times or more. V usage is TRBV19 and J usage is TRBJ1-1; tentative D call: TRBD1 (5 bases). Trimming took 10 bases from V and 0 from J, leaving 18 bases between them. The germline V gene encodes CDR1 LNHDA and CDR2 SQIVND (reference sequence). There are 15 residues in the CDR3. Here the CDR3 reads CATTIAGTVNTEAFF. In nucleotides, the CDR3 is TGTGCCACTACGATTGCCGGGACTGTGAACACTGAAGCTTTCTTT. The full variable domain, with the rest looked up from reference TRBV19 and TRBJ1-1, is DGGITQSPKYLFRKEGQNVTLSCEQNLNHDAMYWYRQDPGQGLRLIYYSQIVNDFQKGDIAEGYSVSREKKESFPLTVTSAQKNPTAFYLCATTIAGTVNTEAFFGQGTRLTVV.

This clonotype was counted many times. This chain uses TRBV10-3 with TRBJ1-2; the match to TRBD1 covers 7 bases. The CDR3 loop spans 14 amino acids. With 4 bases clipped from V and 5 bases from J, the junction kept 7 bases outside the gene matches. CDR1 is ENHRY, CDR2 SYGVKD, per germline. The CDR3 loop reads CAISGGTAPYGYTF. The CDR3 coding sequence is TGTGCCATCAGTGGGGGGACAGCCCCTTATGGCTACACCTTC.

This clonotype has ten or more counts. This chain's CDR3 is CSARDPLAGSSYNEQFF. The CDR3 DNA reads as TGCAGTGCTAGAGATCCGCTGGCGGGATCCTCCTACAATGAGCAGTTCTTC. The J gene is TRBJ2-1, the V gene TRBV20-1; D may be TRBD2 (6 bases). This CDR3 has 17 residues. Germline lookup yields CDR1 DFQATT and CDR2 SNEGSKA (reference sequence). Trimming cost V 0 bases and J 0 bases, with 15 bases left between them.

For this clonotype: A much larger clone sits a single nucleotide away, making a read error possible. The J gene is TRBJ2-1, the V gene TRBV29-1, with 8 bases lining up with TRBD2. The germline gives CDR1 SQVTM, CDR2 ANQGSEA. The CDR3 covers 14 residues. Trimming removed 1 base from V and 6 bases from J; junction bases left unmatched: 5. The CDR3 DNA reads TGCAGCGTTGAAGGCGGGAGGACTGCCAATGAGCAGTTCTTC. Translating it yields CSVEGGRTANEQFF.

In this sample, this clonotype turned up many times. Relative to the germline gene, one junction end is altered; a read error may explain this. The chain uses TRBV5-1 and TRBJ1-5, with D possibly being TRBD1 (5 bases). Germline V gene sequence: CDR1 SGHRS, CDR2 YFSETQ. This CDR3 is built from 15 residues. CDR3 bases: TGTGCCAGCAGCTTGGGGGTTTTAAGCAATCAGCCCCAGCATTTT. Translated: CASSLGVLSNQPQHF.

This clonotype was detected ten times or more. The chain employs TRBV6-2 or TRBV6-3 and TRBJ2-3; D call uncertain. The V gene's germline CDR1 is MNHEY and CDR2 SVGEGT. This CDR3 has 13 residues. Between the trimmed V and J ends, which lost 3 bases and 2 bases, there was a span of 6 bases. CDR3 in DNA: TGTGCCAGCAGTTATGGAACCACAGATACGCAGTATTTT. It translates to CASSYGTTDTQYF.

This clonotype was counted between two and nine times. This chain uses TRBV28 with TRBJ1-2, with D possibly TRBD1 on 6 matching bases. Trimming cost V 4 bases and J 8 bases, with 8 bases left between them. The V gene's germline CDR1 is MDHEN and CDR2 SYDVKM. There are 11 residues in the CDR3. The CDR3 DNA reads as TGTGCCAGCAGTTCAGGGGTCGGCTACACCTTC. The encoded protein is CASSSGVGYTF.

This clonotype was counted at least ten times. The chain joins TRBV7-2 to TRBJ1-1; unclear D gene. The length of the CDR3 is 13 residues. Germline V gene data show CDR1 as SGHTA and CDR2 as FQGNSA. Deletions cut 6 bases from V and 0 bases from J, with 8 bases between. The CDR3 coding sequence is TGTGCCAGCAGTCGGCGGGTGAACACTGAAGCTTTCTTT. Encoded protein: CASSRRVNTEAFF.